A selection of T cell receptor beta chains follows, all from one sample in a study of CD8 T cell repertoires and HIV-1 epitope variants. Profiling relied on immunoSEQ multiplex PCR, and the TCRdb table lists in-frame clones only, not all of them. This sample has 90,000 or so clones; over 70% occur once, and the top ten carry around 25%. The sequencing input was uncultured baseline CD8+ T cells from peripheral blood mononuclear cells (PBMCs). These receptors were taken from a male donor with HIV. Both conserved end residues are part of each CDR3. Fields, in order: J gene, V gene, D gene, clone size, CDR3 length, CDR3 protein, CDR3 DNA. The D gene is left open where the match is weak. A clone size is listed for some rows: how often the clone was seen (once, few, many), or a class if it is expanded.

>TRBJ1-1|TRBV7-9|NA|NA|12
CASSLRGTEAFF
TGTGCCAGCAGCCTGAGGGGAACCGAAGCTTTCTTT
>TRBJ1-6|TRBV5-6|NA|NA|15
CASSFGGIPGSPLHF
TGTGCCAGCAGCTTCGGGGGAATTCCTGGTTCACCCCTCCACTTT
>TRBJ1-1|TRBV30|TRBD1|NA|18
CAWSQILPTGAPNTEAFF
TGTGCCTGGAGTCAGATCTTACCGACAGGGGCCCCTAACACTGAAGCTTTCTTT
>TRBJ2-7|TRBV5-1|NA|NA|13
CASSLALSSEQYF
TGCGCCAGCAGCTTGGCTCTCTCCAGCGAGCAGTACTTC
>TRBJ2-1|TRBV6-5|TRBD2|few|15
CASSYETSGSNEQFF
TGTGCCAGCAGTTACGAGACTAGCGGGTCCAATGAGCAGTTCTTC
>TRBJ2-7|TRBV9|NA|few|14
CASSARTGGEEQYF
TGTGCCAGCAGCGCGCGGACAGGAGGGGAAGAGCAGTACTTC
>TRBJ2-2|TRBV7-2|NA|NA|16
CASSLTRRGNSGELFF
TGTGCCAGCAGCTTGACCAGGAGGGGTAATTCCGGGGAGCTGTTTTTT
>TRBJ1-1|TRBV10-2|NA|NA|14
CASSESLGNTEAFF
TGCGCCAGCAGTGAGTCCTTGGGGAACACTGAAGCTTTCTTT
>TRBJ1-1|TRBV19|TRBD1|NA|16
CATGEMRGLMNTEAFF
TGTGCCACGGGAGAAATGAGGGGGCTGATGAACACTGAAGCTTTCTTT
>TRBJ2-1|TRBV6-5|TRBD1|NA|15
CASSQGQGRYNEQFF
TGTGCCAGCAGTCAGGGACAGGGGCGATACAATGAGCAGTTCTTC
>TRBJ1-5|TRBV6-1|TRBD1|NA|15
CASSVRDSINQPQHF
TGTGCCAGCAGTGTCCGGGACAGTATTAATCAGCCCCAGCATTTT
>TRBJ2-7|TRBV7-9|TRBD1|many|16
CASSFAAETGAGEQYF
TGTGCCAGCAGCTTCGCCGCCGAGACAGGGGCGGGGGAGCAGTACTTC
>TRBJ2-7|TRBV5-1|TRBD1|NA|16
CASSLIPGTGLGEQYF
TGCGCCAGCAGCTTGATCCCCGGGACAGGTTTGGGGGAGCAGTACTTC
>TRBJ2-7|TRBV30|TRBD1|NA|15
CASSRDRDSSYEQYF
TGTGCCTCGAGCAGGGACAGGGATAGCTCCTACGAGCAGTACTTC
>TRBJ2-5|TRBV6-5|TRBD2|NA|15
CASSRLAGMPGTQYF
TGTGCCAGCAGCCGACTAGCGGGTATGCCGGGGACCCAGTACTTC
>TRBJ1-1|TRBV19|NA|NA|10
CATKETEAFF
TGTGCCACTAAGGAGACTGAAGCTTTCTTT